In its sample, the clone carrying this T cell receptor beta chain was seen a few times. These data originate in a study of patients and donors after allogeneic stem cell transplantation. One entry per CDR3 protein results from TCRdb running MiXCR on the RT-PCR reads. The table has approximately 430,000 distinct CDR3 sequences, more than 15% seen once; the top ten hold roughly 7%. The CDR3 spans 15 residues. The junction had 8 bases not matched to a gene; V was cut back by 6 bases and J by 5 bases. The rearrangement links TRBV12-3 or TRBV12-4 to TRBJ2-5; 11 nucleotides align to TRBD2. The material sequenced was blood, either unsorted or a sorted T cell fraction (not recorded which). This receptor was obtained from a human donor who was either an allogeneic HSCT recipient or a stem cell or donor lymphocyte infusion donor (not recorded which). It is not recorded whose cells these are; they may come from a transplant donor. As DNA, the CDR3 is TGTGCCAGCAGCCCGACACGGACTAGCGGGGAGACCCAGTACTTC. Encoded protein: CASSPTRTSGETQYF.